The rows below give T cell receptor beta chains drawn from one sample of a study of blood T cells in healthy people across ages. TCRdb reprocessed the 5' RACE reads with MiXCR, giving one entry per CDR3 protein. The profile shows hundreds of thousands of distinct CDR3 sequences, 45% to 50% of them singletons. Sample: blood. Receptors were obtained from a woman aged 60-75 years in good health. CDR3s include the opening cysteine and the closing phenylalanine or tryptophan. The order of the fields is V gene, clone size, D gene, J gene, CDR3 protein, CDR3 DNA. A D gene is named only where the DNA matches it firmly. Only part of the rows carry a size: once, few, many, or a class if the clone is expanded.

V: TRBV5-5
size: NA
D: NA
J: TRBJ2-3
CDR3: CATRDSRRTDTQYF
DNA: TGTGCCACCCGGGACTCTCGGCGGACAGATACGCAGTATTTT

V: TRBV28
size: few
D: TRBD2
J: TRBJ2-1
CDR3: CASWTPTSGGYNEQFF
DNA: TGTGCCAGCTGGACCCCTACTAGCGGGGGCTACAATGAGCAGTTCTTC

V: TRBV6-2/TRBV6-3
size: many
D: TRBD2
J: TRBJ2-3
CDR3: CASSYQISGTRDTQYF
DNA: TGTGCCAGCAGTTACCAGATTAGCGGGACGAGAGATACGCAGTATTTT

V: TRBV27
size: once
D: TRBD2
J: TRBJ2-7
CDR3: CASSLPPGREYF
DNA: TGTGCCAGCAGTTTACCCCCAGGGAGGGAGTACTTC

V: TRBV20-1
size: few
D: NA
J: TRBJ2-7
CDR3: CSARNRRDLDEQYF
DNA: TGCAGTGCTAGAAATAGGCGGGATCTCGACGAGCAGTACTTC

V: TRBV29-1
size: few
D: TRBD2
J: TRBJ2-7
CDR3: CSAGRSSGSTYEQYF
DNA: TGCAGCGCAGGTCGGTCTAGCGGGAGTACCTACGAGCAGTACTTC

V: TRBV5-1
size: few
D: NA
J: TRBJ2-1
CDR3: CASSFTGGSYNEQFF
DNA: TGCGCCAGCAGCTTCACTGGAGGCTCCTACAATGAGCAGTTCTTC

V: TRBV20-1
size: NA
D: NA
J: TRBJ2-7
CDR3: CSASSWDQSYEQYF
DNA: TGCAGTGCTAGTAGCTGGGACCAATCCTACGAGCAGTACTTC

V: TRBV4-1
size: few
D: NA
J: TRBJ2-1
CDR3: CASSQPPTESSYNEQFF
DNA: TGCGCCAGCAGCCAACCTCCGACAGAAAGCTCCTACAATGAGCAGTTCTTC

V: TRBV5-1
size: NA
D: TRBD2
J: TRBJ2-1
CDR3: CASSLASGSYDEQFF
DNA: TGCGCCAGCAGCTTGGCTAGCGGGAGTTACGATGAGCAGTTCTTC

V: TRBV4-3
size: NA
D: TRBD1
J: TRBJ2-1
CDR3: CASSQDHGAGGTGYEQFF
DNA: TGCGCCAGCAGCCAAGATCACGGGGCAGGGGGAACAGGCTATGAGCAGTTCTTC

V: TRBV7-2
size: NA
D: NA
J: TRBJ2-1
CDR3: CASNRRGTYNEQFF
DNA: TGTGCCAGCAACCGACGGGGAACCTACAATGAGCAGTTCTTC

V: TRBV12-3/TRBV12-4
size: NA
D: TRBD2
J: TRBJ2-5
CDR3: CASSPRTSGLGETQYF
DNA: TGTGCCAGCAGTCCCCGGACTAGCGGCCTAGGGGAGACCCAGTACTTC

V: TRBV6-5
size: NA
D: TRBD2
J: TRBJ2-7
CDR3: CASSRRGDYEQYF
DNA: TGTGCCAGCAGTAGACGGGGGGATTACGAGCAGTACTTC

V: TRBV18
size: NA
D: NA
J: TRBJ2-5
CDR3: CASNRDTQETQYF
DNA: TGTGCCAGCAACCGGGACACACAAGAGACCCAGTACTTC

V: TRBV12-3/TRBV12-4
size: NA
D: TRBD1
J: TRBJ2-1
CDR3: CASVTGVLHNEQFF
DNA: TGTGCCAGCGTTACAGGGGTCTTGCACAATGAGCAGTTCTTC

V: TRBV28
size: NA
D: TRBD1
J: TRBJ2-5
CDR3: CASSLPGTGQETQYF
DNA: TGTGCCAGCAGTTTACCGGGGACAGGCCAAGAGACCCAGTACTTC

V: TRBV5-4
size: NA
D: TRBD1
J: TRBJ2-7
CDR3: CASRIDRGTYEQYF
DNA: TGTGCCAGCAGAATCGACAGGGGAACCTACGAGCAGTACTTC

V: TRBV6-2/TRBV6-3
size: NA
D: NA
J: TRBJ1-5
CDR3: CASSYDRTVGNQPQHF
DNA: TGTGCCAGCAGTTACGACCGAACCGTCGGAAATCAGCCCCAGCATTTT

V: TRBV5-5
size: few
D: NA
J: TRBJ2-3
CDR3: CASSLGVSDRTDTQYF
DNA: TGTGCCAGCAGCTTGGGAGTTAGCGATCGCACAGATACGCAGTATTTT

V: TRBV11-1
size: few
D: NA
J: TRBJ2-5
CDR3: CASAVDLQETQYF
DNA: TGTGCCAGCGCCGTTGATCTACAAGAGACCCAGTACTTC

V: TRBV28
size: NA
D: NA
J: TRBJ2-7
CDR3: CASSAGHQGSYEQYF
DNA: TGTGCCAGCAGCGCGGGACACCAAGGTTCCTACGAGCAGTACTTC

V: TRBV7-2
size: NA
D: TRBD1
J: TRBJ2-4
CDR3: CASSLDWGQRRHIQYF
DNA: TGTGCCAGCAGCTTAGATTGGGGACAGCGTCGCCACATTCAGTACTTC

V: TRBV28
size: few
D: TRBD1
J: TRBJ1-1
CDR3: CASSAQGANTEAFF
DNA: TGTGCCAGCAGTGCACAGGGGGCGAACACTGAAGCTTTCTTT

V: TRBV6-2/TRBV6-3
size: NA
D: NA
J: TRBJ2-2
CDR3: CASSYGSGRNTGELFF
DNA: TGTGCCAGCAGTTACGGGTCGGGGCGGAACACCGGGGAGCTGTTTTTT

V: TRBV3-1
size: NA
D: NA
J: TRBJ2-1
CDR3: CASSREAGVNEQFF
DNA: TGTGCCAGCAGCCGAGAGGCAGGGGTAAATGAGCAGTTCTTC

V: TRBV12-3/TRBV12-4
size: NA
D: NA
J: TRBJ2-7
CDR3: CASSTRNEQYF
DNA: TGTGCCAGCAGCACCCGGAATGAGCAGTACTTC

V: TRBV12-3/TRBV12-4
size: NA
D: NA
J: TRBJ2-7
CDR3: CASRVGFNFYEQYF
DNA: TGTGCCAGCCGAGTCGGATTTAATTTCTACGAGCAGTACTTC

V: TRBV29-1
size: NA
D: NA
J: TRBJ2-2
CDR3: CSVRDFDTGELFF
DNA: TGCAGCGTCCGGGATTTTGACACCGGGGAGCTGTTTTTT

V: TRBV7-8
size: NA
D: TRBD2
J: TRBJ2-1
CDR3: CASSLVGGGADNEQFF
DNA: TGTGCCAGCAGCTTAGTCGGGGGGGGCGCCGACAATGAGCAGTTCTTC

V: TRBV20-1
size: few
D: TRBD2
J: TRBJ2-5
CDR3: CSAPGRERKETQYF
DNA: TGCAGTGCCCCCGGGCGGGAGAGGAAGGAGACCCAGTACTTC

V: TRBV2
size: few
D: NA
J: TRBJ2-5
CDR3: CASSNGFWEQYF
DNA: TGTGCCAGCAGTAACGGGTTTTGGGAGCAGTACTTC

V: TRBV18
size: NA
D: TRBD2
J: TRBJ2-5
CDR3: CASSPWAGAETQYF
DNA: TGTGCCAGCTCACCATGGGCGGGAGCAGAGACCCAGTACTTC

V: TRBV15
size: once
D: NA
J: TRBJ2-1
CDR3: CATSKGREGSYNEQFF
DNA: TGTGCCACCAGCAAGGGAAGGGAAGGGTCCTACAATGAGCAGTTCTTC

V: TRBV20-1
size: once
D: NA
J: TRBJ1-4
CDR3: CSARPHENRNEKLFF
DNA: TGCAGTGCTAGACCCCACGAAAACAGGAATGAAAAACTGTTTTTT

V: TRBV7-3
size: NA
D: NA
J: TRBJ1-1
CDR3: CASSIAQGTEAFF
DNA: TGTGCCAGCAGCATAGCTCAGGGCACTGAAGCTTTCTTT

V: TRBV7-2
size: once
D: NA
J: TRBJ2-5
CDR3: CASSLVQGRGGETQYF
DNA: TGTGCCAGCAGCTTAGTGCAAGGCAGGGGGGGAGAGACCCAGTACTTC

V: TRBV20-1
size: NA
D: NA
J: TRBJ2-5
CDR3: CSARDKDNWYQETQYF
DNA: TGCAGTGCTAGAGATAAGGACAACTGGTACCAAGAGACCCAGTACTTC

V: TRBV28
size: NA
D: NA
J: TRBJ2-5
CDR3: CASSVRFRQETQYF
DNA: TGTGCCAGCAGTGTCCGTTTTCGCCAAGAGACCCAGTACTTC

V: TRBV5-1
size: NA
D: NA
J: TRBJ2-7
CDR3: CASSGIGTGSYEQYF
DNA: TGCGCCAGCAGCGGGATCGGGACGGGATCCTACGAGCAGTACTTC

V: TRBV29-1
size: once
D: NA
J: TRBJ2-4
CDR3: CSVARARRSDKNIQYF
DNA: TGCAGCGTTGCGAGGGCGCGACGTTCAGACAAAAACATTCAGTACTTC

V: TRBV9
size: NA
D: NA
J: TRBJ2-3
CDR3: CASGDTFDTQYF
DNA: TGTGCCAGTGGGGACACTTTCGATACGCAGTATTTT

V: TRBV9
size: NA
D: TRBD1
J: TRBJ2-7
CDR3: CASSVDDRGSYEQYF
DNA: TGTGCCAGCAGCGTAGATGACAGGGGTTCCTACGAGCAGTACTTC

V: TRBV29-1
size: NA
D: NA
J: TRBJ2-3
CDR3: CSVEGRLSTDTQYF
DNA: TGCAGCGTTGAGGGCAGGCTTAGCACAGATACGCAGTATTTT

V: TRBV12-3/TRBV12-4
size: NA
D: NA
J: TRBJ2-7
CDR3: CASTGGDTYEQYF
DNA: TGTGCCAGCACCGGGGGTGATACCTACGAGCAGTACTTC

V: TRBV29-1
size: NA
D: NA
J: TRBJ1-2
CDR3: CSVEDPPEFQNYGYTF
DNA: TGCAGCGTTGAAGATCCACCTGAGTTCCAGAACTATGGCTACACCTTC